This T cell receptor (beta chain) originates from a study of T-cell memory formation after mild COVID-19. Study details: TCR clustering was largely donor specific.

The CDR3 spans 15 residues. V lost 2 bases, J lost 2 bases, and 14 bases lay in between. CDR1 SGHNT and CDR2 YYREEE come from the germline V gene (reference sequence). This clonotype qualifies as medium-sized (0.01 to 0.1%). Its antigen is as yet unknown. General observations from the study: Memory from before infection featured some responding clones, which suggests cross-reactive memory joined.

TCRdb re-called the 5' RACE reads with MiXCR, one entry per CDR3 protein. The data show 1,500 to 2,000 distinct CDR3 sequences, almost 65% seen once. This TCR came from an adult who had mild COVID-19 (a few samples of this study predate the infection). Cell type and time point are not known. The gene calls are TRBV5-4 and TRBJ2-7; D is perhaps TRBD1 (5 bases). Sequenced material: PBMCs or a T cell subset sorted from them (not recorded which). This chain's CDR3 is CASSFAWQGTYEQYF. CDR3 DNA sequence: TGTGCCAGCAGCTTCGCGTGGCAGGGAACCTACGAGCAGTACTTC.